This T cell receptor (beta chain) was retrieved from a study of CD8 T cells in Susac syndrome. Study observations and caveats: Acknowledgment was made by the study that its TCR sequencing and HLA analysis involved a relatively small number of individuals.

Reverse transcription of 0.5 to 1 ug RNA was performed with random hexamers. TCRdb called the immunoSEQ multiplex PCR reads again in MiXCR, with one record for every CDR3 protein. The sample carries roughly 130,000 distinct CDR3 sequences, 94% recorded once. Comments on this clonotype: Its cognate antigen is unknown.

This CDR3 has 15 residues. Looked up from germline, CDR1 is SGHNT and CDR2 is YYREEE (reference sequence). The J segment lost 8 bases and the V segment lost 0 bases, leaving 7 bases of the junction unmatched. The sequenced sample was CD4+ T cells from PBMCs. The chain uses TRBV5-4 and TRBJ2-1; 8 nucleotides align to TRBD2. The source of this sequence is a human donor with multiple sclerosis. Here the CDR3 DNA reads TGTGCCAGCAGCTTGGCGGGACTAGGAGCGGATGAGCAGTTCTTC. It yields the protein CASSLAGLGADEQFF.